This TCR beta chain was recorded in a study of STAT5B mutations in CD4+ large granular lymphocyte leukemia. General study results and limits: Without HLA matching, higher CD4+ than CD8+ T-LGLL clonality could reflect small sample size.

The assay was immunoSEQ multiplex PCR, and TCRdb's table has in-frame clones only and misses some. Of about 720 clones listed, approximately 67% are singletons. Trimming took off 0 bases at V and 0 bases at J, with 9 bases between the two ends. The CDR3 length is 16 residues. The germline CDR1 and CDR2 sequences are SGHTS and YDEGEE. On this clone itself: Its antigen remains unknown.

This rearrangement joins TRBV5-8 to TRBJ2-2; D unresolved. Material for sequencing was PBMCs. The receptor was isolated from a man aged 60-69 years with CD4+ T-cell large granular lymphocyte leukemia. The CDR3 sequence is CASSLGPASNTGELFF. The CDR3 DNA sequence: TGTGCCAGCAGCTTGGGGCCGGCCTCGAACACCGGGGAGCTGTTTTTT.